The 11 T cell receptor beta chains given below trace back to one sample, sequenced in a study of cytomegalovirus exposure and HLA in healthy donors. The PCR used 60 Vbeta and 13 Jbeta primers. Assay used: immunoSEQ multiplex PCR; TCRdb lists only in-frame clones, some missing. The repertoire has under 200,000 clones, over 75% of them found once; the top ten carry around 15%. The sequenced sample was PBMCs. Receptor source: a man in his fifties in good health and CMV-seropositive.

J is TRBJ1-1 and V is TRBV28, with 7 bases aligning to TRBD1. Per germline, CDR1 MDHEN and CDR2 SYDVKM. The CDR3 consists of 15 residues. V shed 5 bases, J shed 0 bases, and the junction held 6 bases outside the gene matches. This chain's CDR3 is CASSLRDSLNTEAFF. The CDR3 coding sequence is TGTGCCAGCAGTCTCCGGGACAGCTTGAACACTGAAGCTTTCTTT.

This clone occurred once. The chain uses TRBV5-6 and TRBJ2-7; 9 bases are shared with TRBD1. V was pared by 0 bases and J by 7 bases, with 8 bases of the junction left unmatched. The CDR3 contains 15 residues. The V gene's germline CDR1 is SGHDT and CDR2 YYEEEE. The DNA of the CDR3 is TGTGCCAGCAGCTTGGTTGGGACAGGGTCGAGAGAGCAGTACTTC. It is translated as CASSLVGTGSREQYF.

The chain uses TRBV7-2 and TRBJ2-3, with a weak D call TRBD2 (6 bases). Trimming pared 1 base from V and 7 bases from J, leaving 12 bases between. CDR3 size: 14 residues. Germline lookup yields CDR1 SGHTA and CDR2 FQGNSA. The CDR3 coding sequence is TGTGCCAGCAGCTTAGGGACGGGAGCTTATACGCAGTATTTT. Protein sequence: CASSLGTGAYTQYF.

The J gene is TRBJ1-2, the V gene TRBV4-1; D perhaps matches TRBD1 (6 bases). There are 15 residues in the CDR3. V was cut by 3 bases and J by 7 bases, with 18 bases left in between. Germline V gene sequence: CDR1 MGHRA, CDR2 YSYEKL. CDR3 residues: CASSHQTGFTTGYTF. The DNA for the CDR3 is TGCGCCAGCAGCCACCAAACAGGGTTCACTACTGGCTACACCTTC.

V is TRBV5-1 and J is TRBJ1-1; TRBD1 matches 8 bases. Germline V lookup: CDR1 SGHRS, CDR2 YFSETQ. The CDR3 extends over 14 amino acids. After removal of 2 bases from V and 4 bases from J, the junction contained 4 bases not matched to a gene. The CDR3 loop is CASSFGQGGTEAFF. The CDR3 nucleotides read TGCGCCAGCAGCTTCGGACAGGGAGGCACTGAAGCTTTCTTT.

The chain employs TRBV2 and TRBJ1-5, with 9 positions matching TRBD1. The J segment lost 7 bases and the V segment lost 4 bases, leaving 5 bases of the junction unmatched. Germline assignment: CDR1 SNHLY and CDR2 FYNNEI. This CDR3 has 14 amino acids. CDR3 protein: CASSGMDRGQPQHF. The DNA for the CDR3 is TGTGCCAGCAGTGGGATGGACAGGGGCCAGCCCCAGCATTTT.

The rearrangement joins TRBV6-6 to TRBJ2-5; 7 bases fit TRBD2. Trimming cost V 6 bases and J 5 bases; bases outside gene matches: 9. Germline V lookup: CDR1 MNHNY, CDR2 SVGAGI (reference sequence). This CDR3 spans 14 amino acids. CDR3 residues: CASRTYVGGETQYF. The CDR3 DNA follows: TGTGCCAGCAGGACCTACGTGGGAGGGGAGACCCAGTACTTC.

V gene TRBV4-3 combines with J gene TRBJ2-6; a weak D match, TRBD1 (6 bases). The CDR3 contains 18 residues. Deletions cut 2 bases from V and 0 bases from J, with 14 bases between. CDR1 and CDR2 from the germline V gene are LGHNA and YSLEER. This CDR3 reads CASSQSPGVHSGANVLTF. CDR3 sequence (DNA): TGCGCCAGCAGCCAATCACCAGGGGTCCACTCTGGGGCCAACGTCCTGACTTTC.

This rearrangement joins TRBV29-1 to TRBJ1-2; maybe TRBD1 (5 bases). V shed 6 bases and J shed 7 bases, with 18 bases lying between them. Germline V lookup: CDR1 SQVTM, CDR2 ANQGSEA. The CDR3 length is 13 residues. The CDR3 bases are TGCAGCGTCGGCCTGCCGGACACCGGTGGCTACACCTTC. Protein sequence: CSVGLPDTGGYTF.

CDR3 loop: CASSLARAETQYF. CDR3 nucleotides: TGCGCCAGCAGCTTGGCCAGGGCTGAGACCCAGTACTTC. The genes are TRBV5-1 and TRBJ2-5; D may be TRBD1 (5 bases). V was cut by 0 bases and J by 5 bases, with 8 bases left in between. Germline V gene data show CDR1 as SGHRS and CDR2 as YFSETQ. The CDR3 is 13 residues long.

The gene calls are TRBV18 and TRBJ1-1; 10 bases fit TRBD1. V shed 6 bases and J 0 bases; nucleotides not matched to a gene: 7. The germline V gene has CDR1 KGHSH and CDR2 LQKENI. This CDR3 region has 16 residues. In DNA form, the CDR3 reads TGTGCCAGCTCCCGAGGACAGGGGGGAATGAACACTGAAGCTTTCTTT. It specifies CASSRGQGGMNTEAFF.